This TCR beta chain originates from a study of blood T cell repertoires in COVID-19. Study at large: There were acute and convalescent COVID-19 samples, and they came from the United States, Italy and Spain. In each case, the material was cDNA or gDNA derived from T cells, B-cell-depleted T cells, or PBMCs.

This CDR3 is 16 amino acids long. Looked up from germline, CDR1 is SGHTA and CDR2 is FQGNSA. V lost 3 bases, J lost 4 bases, and 6 bases stayed unmatched. TCRdb's copy holds only in-frame clones and misses some; the assay was immunoSEQ multiplex PCR. Among fewer than 250,000 clones listed, 80% to 95% were seen once. V is TRBV7-2 and J is TRBJ2-5; TRBD2 aligns across 12 bases. This clonotype was obtained from a man aged 55 to 69 with COVID-19, enrolled during active disease. Sequenced material: peripheral blood. Written as DNA, the CDR3 is TGTGCCAGCAGCTTCCTAGCGGGAGGGCCGTCAGAGACCCAGTACTTC. Its translation: CASSFLAGGPSETQYF.